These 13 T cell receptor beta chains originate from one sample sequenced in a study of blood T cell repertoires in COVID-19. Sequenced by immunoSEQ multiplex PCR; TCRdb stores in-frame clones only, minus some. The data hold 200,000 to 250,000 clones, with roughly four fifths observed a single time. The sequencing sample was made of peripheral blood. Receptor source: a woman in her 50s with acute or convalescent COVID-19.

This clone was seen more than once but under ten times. Written as DNA, the CDR3 is TGTGCCAGTAGTATAGAGGGGTGGCGGGGCTTGAACACTGAAGCTTTCTTT. Residues: CASSIEGWRGLNTEAFF. The rearrangement uses TRBV19 and TRBJ1-1; possibly TRBD1 for D (5 bases). CDR1 LNHDA and CDR2 SQIVND come from the germline V gene (reference sequence). The CDR3 is 17 amino acids. V was shortened by 0 bases and J by 0 bases, with 14 bases between the two germline ends.

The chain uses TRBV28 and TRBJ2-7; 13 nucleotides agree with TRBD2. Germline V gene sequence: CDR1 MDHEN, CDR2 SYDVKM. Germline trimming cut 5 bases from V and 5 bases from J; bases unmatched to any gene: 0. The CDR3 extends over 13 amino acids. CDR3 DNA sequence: TGTGCCAGCAGTGGACTAGCGGGGGACGAGCAGTACTTC. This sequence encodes CASSGLAGDEQYF.

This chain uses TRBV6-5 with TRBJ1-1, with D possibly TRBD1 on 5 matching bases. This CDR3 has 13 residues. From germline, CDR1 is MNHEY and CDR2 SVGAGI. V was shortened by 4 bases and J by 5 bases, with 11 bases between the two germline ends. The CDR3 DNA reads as TGTGCCAGCAGTTCACCGGGACTGACTGAAGCTTTCTTT. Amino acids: CASSSPGLTEAFF.

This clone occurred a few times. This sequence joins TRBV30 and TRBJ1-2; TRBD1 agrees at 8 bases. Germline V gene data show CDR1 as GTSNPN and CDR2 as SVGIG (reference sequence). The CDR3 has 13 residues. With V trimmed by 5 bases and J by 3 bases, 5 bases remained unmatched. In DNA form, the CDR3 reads TGTGCCTGGGGACAGGGAACTGACTATGGCTACACCTTC. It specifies CAWGQGTDYGYTF.

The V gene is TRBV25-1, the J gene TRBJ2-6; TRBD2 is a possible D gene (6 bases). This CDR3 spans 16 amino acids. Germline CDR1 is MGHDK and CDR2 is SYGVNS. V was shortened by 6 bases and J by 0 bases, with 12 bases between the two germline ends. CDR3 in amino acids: CASRARGRSGANVLTF. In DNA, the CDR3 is TGTGCCAGCAGAGCGCGGGGTCGCTCTGGGGCCAACGTCCTGACTTTC.

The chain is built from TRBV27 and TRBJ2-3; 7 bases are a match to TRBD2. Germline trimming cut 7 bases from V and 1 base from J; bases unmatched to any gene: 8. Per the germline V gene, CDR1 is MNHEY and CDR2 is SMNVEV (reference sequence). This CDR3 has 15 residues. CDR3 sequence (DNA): TGTGCCAGCACTCCCGGGGGGATGGGCACAGATACGCAGTATTTT. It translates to CASTPGGMGTDTQYF.

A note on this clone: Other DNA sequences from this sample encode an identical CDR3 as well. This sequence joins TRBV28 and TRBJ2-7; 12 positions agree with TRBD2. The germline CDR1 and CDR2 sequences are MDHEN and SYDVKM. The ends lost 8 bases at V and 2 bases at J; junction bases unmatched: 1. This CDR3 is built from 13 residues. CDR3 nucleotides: TGTGCCAGCCGGACTAGCGGGGCCTACGAGCAGTACTTC. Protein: CASRTSGAYEQYF. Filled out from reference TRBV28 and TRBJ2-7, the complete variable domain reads DVKVTQSSRYLVKRTGEKVFLECVQDMDHENMFWYRQDPGLGLRLIYFSYDVKMKEKGDIPEGYSVSREKKERFSLILESASTNQTSMYLCASRTSGAYEQYFGPGTRLTVT.

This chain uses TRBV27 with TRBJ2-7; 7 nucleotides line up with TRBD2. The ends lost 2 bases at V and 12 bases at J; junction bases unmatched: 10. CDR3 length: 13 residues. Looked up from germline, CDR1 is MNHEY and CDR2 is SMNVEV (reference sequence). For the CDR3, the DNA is TGTGCCAGCAGTTTACCCCAAAGCGGGGATTGGTACTTC. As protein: CASSLPQSGDWYF.

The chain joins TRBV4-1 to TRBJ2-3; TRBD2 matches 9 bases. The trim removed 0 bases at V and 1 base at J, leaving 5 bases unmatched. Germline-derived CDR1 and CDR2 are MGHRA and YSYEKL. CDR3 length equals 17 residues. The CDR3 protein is CASSQDMASGGTDTQYF. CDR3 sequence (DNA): TGCGCCAGCAGCCAAGATATGGCTAGCGGGGGCACAGATACGCAGTATTTT.

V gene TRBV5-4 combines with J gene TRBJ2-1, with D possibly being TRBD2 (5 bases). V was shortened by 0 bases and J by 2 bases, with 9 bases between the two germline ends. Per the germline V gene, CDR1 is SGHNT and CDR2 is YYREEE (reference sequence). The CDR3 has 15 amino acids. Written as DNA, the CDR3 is TGTGCCAGCAGCTTGGACGGGAACGCCTACAATGAGCAGTTCTTC. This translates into CASSLDGNAYNEQFF.

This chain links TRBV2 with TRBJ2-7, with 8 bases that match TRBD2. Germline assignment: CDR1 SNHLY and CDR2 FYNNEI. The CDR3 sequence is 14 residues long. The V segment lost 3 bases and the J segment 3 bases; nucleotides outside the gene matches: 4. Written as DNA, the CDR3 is TGTGCCAGCAGTGAGTCCGGGAGGGTCTACGAGCAGTACTTC. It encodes CASSESGRVYEQYF.

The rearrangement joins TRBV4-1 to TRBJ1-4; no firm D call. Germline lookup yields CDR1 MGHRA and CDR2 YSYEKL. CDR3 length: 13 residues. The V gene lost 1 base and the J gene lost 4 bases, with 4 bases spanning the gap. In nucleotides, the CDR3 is TGCGCCAGCAGCCAAGTTAGTAATGAAAAACTGTTTTTT. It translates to CASSQVSNEKLFF.

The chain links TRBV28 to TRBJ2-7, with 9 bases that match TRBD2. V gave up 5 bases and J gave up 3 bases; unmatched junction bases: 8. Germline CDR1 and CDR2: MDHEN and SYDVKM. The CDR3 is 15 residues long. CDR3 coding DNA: TGTGCCAGCAGTCCAAGACTAGCGGAAAGCTACGAGCAGTACTTC. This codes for CASSPRLAESYEQYF.